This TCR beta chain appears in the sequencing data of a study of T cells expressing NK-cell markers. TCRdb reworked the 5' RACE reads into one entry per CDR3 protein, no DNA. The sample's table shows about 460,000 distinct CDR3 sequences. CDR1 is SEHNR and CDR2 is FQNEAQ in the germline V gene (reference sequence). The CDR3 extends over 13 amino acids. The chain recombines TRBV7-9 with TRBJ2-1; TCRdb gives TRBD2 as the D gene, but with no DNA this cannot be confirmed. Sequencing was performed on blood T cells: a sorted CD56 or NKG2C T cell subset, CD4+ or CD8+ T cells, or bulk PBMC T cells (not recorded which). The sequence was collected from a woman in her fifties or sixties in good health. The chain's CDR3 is CASLSGLGDEQFF.